This entry lists 21 T cell receptor beta chains sequenced from one sample in a study of blood T cell repertoires in COVID-19. TCRdb's table, derived via immunoSEQ multiplex PCR, lists solely in-frame clones and lacks some. This sample has 200,000 to 250,000 clones, with 70% to 85% found just once. Material: PBMCs or T cells enriched from blood (not recorded which). These receptor sequences come from a man aged 35-49 years who had recovered from COVID-19.

The V and J genes are TRBV28 and TRBJ1-1, with D perhaps TRBD1 (5 bases). V shed 7 bases and J shed 4 bases, with 28 bases lying between them. This CDR3 spans 18 amino acids. Germline-derived CDR1 and CDR2 are MDHEN and SYDVKM. This chain's CDR3 is CASTGYIPKVGLVTEAFF. The CDR3 DNA reads as TGTGCCAGCACCGGATATATCCCCAAAGTGGGGCTGGTCACTGAAGCTTTCTTT.

The J gene is TRBJ2-1, the V gene TRBV6-2 or TRBV6-3, with TRBD1 as a possible D gene (6 bases). Germline loops: CDR1 MNHEY, CDR2 SVGEGT. The CDR3 runs to 12 residues. V shed 2 bases and J shed 15 bases, with 14 bases lying between them. CDR3 in amino acids: CASSYQGLPVFF. CDR3 DNA: TGTGCCAGCAGTTACCAGGGGTTGCCCGTGTTCTTC.

V usage is TRBV18 and J usage is TRBJ2-3, with unresolved D. Germline CDR1 KGHSH, CDR2 LQKENI. CDR3 length equals 10 residues. Deletions cut 4 bases from V and 11 bases from J, with 7 bases between. The CDR3 coding sequence is TGTGCCAGCTCACTAGAGGTGCAGTATTTT. Its translation: CASSLEVQYF.

The chain carries TRBV19 and TRBJ1-2; a weak D match, TRBD1 (5 bases). Between the trimmed V and J ends, which lost 6 bases and 4 bases, there was a span of 12 bases. Germline V gene sequence: CDR1 LNHDA, CDR2 SQIVND (reference sequence). The CDR3 covers 13 residues. The CDR3 DNA reads TGTGCCAGTAGCGGGGAGGGACTCTATGGCTACACCTTC. Amino acid sequence: CASSGEGLYGYTF. The full variable domain, in which reference TRBV19 and TRBJ1-2 provide the parts outside the CDR3, is DGGITQSPKYLFRKEGQNVTLSCEQNLNHDAMYWYRQDPGQGLRLIYYSQIVNDFQKGDIAEGYSVSREKKESFPLTVTSAQKNPTAFYLCASSGEGLYGYTFGSGTRLTVV.

The gene calls are TRBV5-1 and TRBJ2-7; a possible D gene is TRBD1 (5 bases). Per germline, CDR1 SGHRS and CDR2 YFSETQ. Deletions cut 1 base from V and 3 bases from J, with 8 bases between. The CDR3 runs 13 residues. The CDR3 sequence: CASSLTDSYEQYF. The CDR3 DNA reads TGCGCCAGCAGCTTGACAGACAGCTACGAGCAGTACTTC.

This chain connects TRBV7-3 to TRBJ2-2, with 8 bases fitting TRBD2. V trimming: 3 bases; J trimming: 1 base; junction bases outside the gene matches: 4. The CDR3 contains 16 residues. Germline CDR1 is SGHTA and CDR2 is FQGTGA. The CDR3 reads CASSLLAGQNTGELFF. The CDR3 coding sequence is TGTGCCAGCAGCTTGTTAGCGGGACAGAACACCGGGGAGCTGTTTTTT.

This chain links TRBV7-2 with TRBJ2-2; 7 bases align to TRBD1. The J segment lost 4 bases and the V segment lost 5 bases, leaving 7 bases of the junction unmatched. CDR3 size: 15 residues. The germline CDR1 and CDR2 sequences are SGHTA and FQGNSA. The CDR3 region is CASSQNRGSTGELFF. For the CDR3, the DNA is TGTGCCAGCAGCCAGAACAGGGGAAGCACCGGGGAGCTGTTTTTT.

The chain has TRBV5-1 and TRBJ1-1; perhaps TRBD1 as D (6 bases). The germline gives CDR1 SGHRS, CDR2 YFSETQ. V lost 4 bases, J lost 2 bases, and 12 bases lay in between. The CDR3 totals 14 residues. This chain's CDR3 is CASSQDRINTEAFF. In DNA form, the CDR3 reads TGCGCCAGCAGCCAGGACAGAATTAACACTGAAGCTTTCTTT.

The rearrangement joins TRBV7-2 to TRBJ2-1; TRBD2 matches at 9 bases. Germline V gene lookup returns CDR1 SGHTA and CDR2 FQGNSA. V lost 4 bases to trimming and J lost 15 bases; unmatched junction nucleotides: 10. The CDR3 covers 13 residues. CDR3 DNA: TGTGCCAGCAGCTCCCACTCAGCGGGGGGAATGTTCTTC. Protein product: CASSSHSAGGMFF.

The gene calls are TRBV18 and TRBJ2-7; D is ambiguous. Germline CDR1 is KGHSH and CDR2 is LQKENI. This CDR3 spans 15 amino acids. Trimming removed 2 bases at V and 7 bases at J, with 18 bases between. CDR3 sequence (DNA): TGTGCCAGCTCACCAATGCACGACACCTCTGTGGAGCAGTACTTC. Translated, it gives CASSPMHDTSVEQYF.

The chain employs TRBV19 and TRBJ1-1; 7 bases are shared with TRBD1. The V gene end was trimmed by 10 bases and the J gene end by 1 base; junction bases not matched to a gene: 12. The CDR3 has 15 amino acids. Germline CDR1 and CDR2: LNHDA and SQIVND (reference sequence). The CDR3 DNA sequence: TGTGCCACGGCGCGGGACAGCGACACGAACACTGAAGCTTTCTTT. Its protein product is CATARDSDTNTEAFF.

A few counts support this clone. This sequence joins TRBV6-5 and TRBJ1-1, with D possibly being TRBD1 (5 bases). The CDR3 runs 14 residues. V lost 3 bases to trimming and J lost 2 bases, with 10 bases between them. Germline loops: CDR1 MNHEY, CDR2 SVGAGI. Written as DNA, the CDR3 is TGTGCCAGCAGTTATATGGGGCCTAACACTGAAGCTTTCTTT. Protein: CASSYMGPNTEAFF.

This chain links TRBV19 with TRBJ1-2; D is unresolved. V lost 0 bases, J lost 5 bases, and 10 bases lay in between. Germline V CDR1 and CDR2: LNHDA, SQIVND (reference sequence). The CDR3 totals 14 residues. The CDR3 DNA is TGTGCCAGTAGTATAGATCACCCACATTATGGCTACACCTTC. Protein: CASSIDHPHYGYTF. Full variable domain (outside the CDR3, taken from reference TRBV19 and TRBJ1-2): DGGITQSPKYLFRKEGQNVTLSCEQNLNHDAMYWYRQDPGQGLRLIYYSQIVNDFQKGDIAEGYSVSREKKESFPLTVTSAQKNPTAFYLCASSIDHPHYGYTFGSGTRLTVV.

The chain is built from TRBV5-6 and TRBJ2-7, with D uncertain. The CDR3 totals 12 residues. Germline assignment: CDR1 SGHDT and CDR2 YYEEEE. V lost 2 bases and J 5 bases, leaving 8 bases between the germline ends. CDR3 sequence: CASSFGPDEQYF. CDR3 in DNA: TGTGCCAGCAGCTTCGGTCCTGACGAGCAGTACTTC.

This chain uses TRBV7-2 with TRBJ1-5; D remains unclear. This CDR3 spans 13 amino acids. Trimming cost V 3 bases and J 4 bases, with 7 bases left between them. Looked up from germline, CDR1 is SGHTA and CDR2 is FQGNSA. The CDR3 DNA is TGTGCCAGCAGCTTCCGCCAGAATCAGCCCCAGCATTTT. Amino acids: CASSFRQNQPQHF.

The J gene is TRBJ1-4, the V gene TRBV9; tentative D call: TRBD1 (5 bases). This CDR3 region has 13 residues. Germline assignment: CDR1 SGDLS and CDR2 YYNGEE. V was shortened by 4 bases and J by 11 bases, with 15 bases between the two germline ends. CDR3 nucleotide sequence: TGTGCCAGCAGCCTCGGGGGAGGTGACAAACTGTTTTTT. Amino acid sequence: CASSLGGGDKLFF.

The V and J genes are TRBV7-3 and TRBJ2-1; the match to TRBD1 covers 8 bases. Germline loops: CDR1 SGHTA, CDR2 FQGTGA. After removal of 8 bases from V and 3 bases from J, the junction contained 6 bases not matched to a gene. This CDR3 has 14 amino acids. In nucleotides, the CDR3 is TGTGCCAGCCGCAGGGGGCGCGACTACAATGAGCAGTTCTTC. Translated: CASRRGRDYNEQFF.

The genes are TRBV30 and TRBJ1-4; D ambiguous. Germline V lookup: CDR1 GTSNPN, CDR2 SVGIG (reference sequence). V was pared by 2 bases and J by 7 bases, with 8 bases between. The CDR3 has 12 residues. CDR3 bases: TGTGCCTGGAGTTACAGTTTTGAAAAACTGTTTTTT. It translates to CAWSYSFEKLFF.

The chain combines TRBV18 with TRBJ2-1, with 11 positions matching TRBD2. This CDR3 comprises 17 residues. Germline V gene sequence: CDR1 KGHSH, CDR2 LQKENI. The V gene end was trimmed by 0 bases and the J gene end by 7 bases; junction bases not matched to a gene: 8. The CDR3 DNA follows: TGTGCCAGCTCACCACCGGTGACTAGCGGGATAGCGAATGAGCAGTTCTTC. Translated, it gives CASSPPVTSGIANEQFF.

V is TRBV3-1 (or the pseudogene TRBV3-2) and J is TRBJ1-1, with TRBD1 as a possible D gene (5 bases). Germline V lookup: CDR1 LGHDT, CDR2 YNNKEL (reference sequence). There are 17 residues in the CDR3. Trimming cost V 0 bases and J 1 base, with 15 bases left between them. The CDR3 loop is CASSQDFRGLRNTEAFF. CDR3 nucleotides: TGTGCCAGCAGCCAAGATTTTAGGGGCCTGAGGAACACTGAAGCTTTCTTT.

The rearrangement uses TRBV7-6 and TRBJ2-1; 7 nucleotides line up with TRBD2. CDR1 is SGHVS and CDR2 is FNYEAQ in the germline V gene. CDR3 length: 16 amino acids. Germline trimming cut 5 bases from V and 0 bases from J; bases unmatched to any gene: 7. The CDR3 protein is CASSLRGRSSYNEQFF. DNA of the CDR3: TGTGCCAGCAGCCTTCGCGGGAGAAGCTCCTACAATGAGCAGTTCTTC.